These T cell receptor beta chains were read from a single sample in a study of blood T cell repertoires in COVID-19. Using immunoSEQ multiplex PCR, the repertoire was profiled, and TCRdb retains in-frame clones only, with some absent. The table records approximately 250,000 clones, 80% to 90% of them present only once. Sample: peripheral blood. These TCRs come from a man between 40 and 49 years old with acute or convalescent COVID-19. CDR3s include the opening cysteine and the closing phenylalanine or tryptophan. A D gene is named only where the DNA matches it firmly. Not every row has a clone size; where given, it reads once, few, many or a size class.

D gene	V gene	J gene	clone size	CDR3 DNA	CDR3 protein
TRBD1	TRBV2	TRBJ1-3	.	TGTGCCAGTGCTCCGGGACAGGGGAGATTTGGAAACACCATATATTTT	CASAPGQGRFGNTIYF
TRBD1	TRBV28	TRBJ1-6	.	TGTGCCAGCAGTTTACGGACAGGGTCTTCACCCCTCCACTTT	CASSLRTGSSPLHF
TRBD2	TRBV5-4	TRBJ2-1	.	TGTGCCAGCAGCCGGGGGGGCAGGGACCATGAGCAGTTCTTC	CASSRGGRDHEQFF
.	TRBV3-1/TRBV3-2	TRBJ1-5	.	TGTGCCAGCAGCCAAGACCGGTTTTCGCCCCAGCATTTT	CASSQDRFSPQHF
.	TRBV5-4	TRBJ1-2	once	TGTGCCAGCAGCCCACCGGACACCGCCGGGAGTGGCTACACCTTC	CASSPPDTAGSGYTF
.	TRBV3-1/TRBV3-2	TRBJ2-1	few	TGTGCCAGCAGATCCCAGGTTAGCTACAATGAGCAGTTCTTC	CASRSQVSYNEQFF
.	TRBV29-1	TRBJ2-1	once	TGCAGCGTTGGTGGAGGGGGCCACCTTTCCTACAATGAGCAGTTCTTC	CSVGGGGHLSYNEQFF
.	TRBV7-9	TRBJ1-2	.	TGTGCCAGCAGCCCTGCTAACTATGGCTACACCTTC	CASSPANYGYTF
.	TRBV4-2	TRBJ1-5	many	TGTGCCAGCAGCCTCCAGGGTGAACAGCCCCAGCATTTT	CASSLQGEQPQHF
.	TRBV19	TRBJ2-7	.	TGTGCCAGTAGTATAGGCGCCGGGCAGGGGCCTCCCTACGAGCAGTACTTC	CASSIGAGQGPPYEQYF
TRBD1	TRBV7-3	TRBJ2-7	.	TGTGCCAGCAGCCCGGACAGGGGCTACGAGCAGTACTTC	CASSPDRGYEQYF
TRBD2	TRBV7-6	TRBJ2-3	.	TGTGCCAGCAGCATGCGACTAGCGGGGGGGACAGATACGCAGTATTTT	CASSMRLAGGTDTQYF
.	TRBV28	TRBJ1-6	.	TGTGCCAGCAGTTTTTTGGCATCACCCCTCCACTTT	CASSFLASPLHF
.	TRBV5-1	TRBJ1-4	.	TGCGCCAGCAGCGAGGGACTGATGGGAGAAAAACTGTTTTTT	CASSEGLMGEKLFF
TRBD1	TRBV6-5	TRBJ1-1	once	TGTGCCAGCAGTTACGACAGGGGAAGGGGGGGCACTGAAGCTTTCTTT	CASSYDRGRGGTEAFF
TRBD1	TRBV27	TRBJ2-2	.	TGTGCCAGCAGACCAGGACAGGCTCTGAACACCGGGGAGCTGTTTTTT	CASRPGQALNTGELFF
.	TRBV5-4	TRBJ1-1	.	TGTGCCAGCAGCTTGGTGGGACACATGAACACTGAAGCTTTCTTT	CASSLVGHMNTEAFF
.	TRBV19	TRBJ1-2	few	TGTGCCAGTATTCGGGACACCCAGGGGCATGGCTACACCTTC	CASIRDTQGHGYTF
TRBD1	TRBV2	TRBJ1-1	.	TGTGCCAGCAGATTAGGGACAGGGGGGACTGAAGCTTTCTTT	CASRLGTGGTEAFF
TRBD1	TRBV7-2	TRBJ1-4	.	TGTGCCAGCAGCTCAGGACAGGGGCAGGGGGAAAAACTGTTTTTT	CASSSGQGQGEKLFF
.	TRBV6-5	TRBJ1-5	.	TGTGCCAGCAGTTACGGCCACAATCAGCCCCAGCATTTT	CASSYGHNQPQHF
.	TRBV19	TRBJ2-5	.	TGTGCCAGTAGTATCCCCTCCCGGGGAGGGGGTGAGACCCAGTACTTC	CASSIPSRGGGETQYF
TRBD1	TRBV6-4	TRBJ2-7	.	TGTGCCAGTCCTCACCTTCCGGGACAGGCCTACGAGCAGTACTTC	CASPHLPGQAYEQYF
.	TRBV5-4	TRBJ2-3	.	TGTGCCAGCAGCTTGGTTGGTACGGGGGCAGATACGCAGTATTTT	CASSLVGTGADTQYF
TRBD2	TRBV4-1	TRBJ2-5	.	TGCGCCAGCAGCCCAAACCAGCGGGGGGCACCTCAAGAGACCCAGTACTTC	CASSPNQRGAPQETQYF
.	TRBV4-1	TRBJ1-6	few	TGCGCCAGCAGCCAACTCCAGCGCTCACCCCTCCACTTT	CASSQLQRSPLHF
.	TRBV3-1/TRBV3-2	TRBJ1-1	few	TGTGCCAGCAGCCTAGGCCCGGGCACTGAAGCTTTCTTT	CASSLGPGTEAFF
.	TRBV19	TRBJ2-7	.	TGTGCCAGTAGTATTCTTACCTCAGACTCCTACGAGCAGTACTTC	CASSILTSDSYEQYF
.	TRBV14	TRBJ2-7	.	TGTGCCAGCAGCCAAGAGACTACCTACGAGCAGTACTTC	CASSQETTYEQYF
TRBD1	TRBV10-3	TRBJ1-1	.	TGTGCCATCAGTGTACAGGGGGCAGTTGAAGCTTTCTTT	CAISVQGAVEAFF